This T cell receptor (beta chain) was sequenced for a study of blood T cell repertoires in COVID-19. Overall study context: The study drew acute and convalescent COVID-19 samples from the United States, Italy and Spain. The analysed material was cDNA or gDNA that came from T cells, B-cell-depleted T cells, or PBMCs.

Assay used: immunoSEQ multiplex PCR; TCRdb lists only in-frame clones, some missing. Found here are about 280,000 clones, approximately 89% of them singletons; the top ten hold 11%. Patients from Seattle were sampled longitudinally, starting during active infection. V gave up 3 bases and J gave up 8 bases, with 11 bases separating them. The V gene's germline CDR1 is SGDLS and CDR2 YYNGEE. The CDR3 totals 12 residues. The TCR comes from a woman aged 25 to 39 with COVID-19, enrolled during active disease. The chain joins TRBV9 to TRBJ1-2; possible D gene TRBD1, 6 bases. Material for sequencing was peripheral blood. The CDR3 DNA reads TGTGCCAGCAGCGCCCGCGGGGGCGGCTACACCTTC. It codes for CASSARGGGYTF.